The next 4 T cell receptor beta chains were all read from a single sample in a study of T cells expressing NK-cell markers. Reprocessing the 5' RACE reads, TCRdb reports a single entry for every CDR3 protein and omits DNA. Recorded here are 550,000 or so distinct CDR3 sequences; the top ten clones represent 3% to 4.5%. Sequenced sample: blood T cells: a sorted CD56 or NKG2C T cell subset, CD4+ or CD8+ T cells, or bulk PBMC T cells (not recorded which). These receptors originate from a man aged 18-30 years in good health.

The chain has TRBV6-2 or TRBV6-3 and TRBJ2-7; the TCRdb call, TRBD2, lacks DNA for checking. CDR1 is MNHEY, CDR2 SVGEGT, per germline. This CDR3 region has 15 residues. CDR3 sequence: CASIDYGDYKRQQYF.

The chain recombines TRBV7-8 with TRBJ2-1; checking the TCRdb D call of TRBD2 is not possible without DNA. The germline gives CDR1 SGHVS, CDR2 FQNEAQ. The CDR3 contains 16 residues. CDR3 region: CASSLSTSGMTNEQFF.

This rearrangement joins TRBV11-2 to TRBJ2-3; TCRdb reports TRBD2, a call that lacks DNA to check it against. This CDR3 has 15 amino acids. Germline CDR1 and CDR2: SGHAT and FQNNGV. CDR3 in amino acids: CASSRTSESTDTQYF.

The chain couples TRBV6-5 to TRBJ1-5; there is no DNA to check the TCRdb D call of TRBD1. This CDR3 is built from 15 residues. The germline CDR1 and CDR2 sequences are MNHEY and SVGAGI. The chain's CDR3 is CASRAGWDSTQPQHF.